Following are 23 T cell receptor beta chains from one sample sequenced in a study of cytomegalovirus exposure and HLA in healthy donors. Primers for the PCR totalled 60 Vbeta and 13 Jbeta. Sequencing used immunoSEQ multiplex PCR; TCRdb keeps in-frame clones, though not all of them. The profile shows 97,000 or so clones, less than 85% of them singletons. What was sequenced was PBMCs. These receptors all stem from a man aged 35 to 55 in good health and CMV-seronegative.

The gene calls are TRBV11-3 and TRBJ2-3; D is perhaps TRBD2 (6 bases). Germline V gene sequence: CDR1 SGHNT, CDR2 YENEEA. V was cut by 0 bases and J by 4 bases, with 17 bases left in between. The CDR3 is 17 amino acids. The CDR3 is CASSLDGAGSPPDTQYF. Written as DNA, the CDR3 is TGTGCCAGCAGCTTAGATGGGGCGGGGAGCCCCCCAGATACGCAGTATTTT.

J is TRBJ1-1 and V is TRBV10-2; no clear D. Per germline, CDR1 WSHSY and CDR2 SAAADI. The ends were cut back, 6 bases at V and 4 bases at J, with 12 bases in the middle. CDR3 length: 13 amino acids. The CDR3 region has the DNA TGCGCCAGCAGGAACTACCGGGGCACTGAAGCTTTCTTT. It encodes CASRNYRGTEAFF.

A word on this clone: One end of the junction varies from germline; a read error may be responsible. The chain employs TRBV7-9 and TRBJ2-5; 8 nucleotides line up with TRBD1. Germline V lookup: CDR1 SEHNR, CDR2 FQNEAQ (reference sequence). The CDR3 is 17 amino acids. CDR3 in DNA: TGTTCCAGCAGCTTAGCGATAGACAGGGGCCCCCGAGAGACCCAGTACTTC. Translated, it gives CSSSLAIDRGPRETQYF.

V is TRBV5-6 and J is TRBJ1-2; D is perhaps TRBD1 (6 bases). This CDR3 has 15 residues. V shed 0 bases and J shed 7 bases, with 16 bases lying between them. CDR1 is SGHDT and CDR2 is YYEEEE in the germline V gene. The CDR3 protein is CASSLATGTSAGYTF. CDR3 nucleotide sequence: TGTGCCAGCAGCTTGGCCACAGGGACGTCCGCTGGCTACACCTTC.

J is TRBJ1-4 and V is TRBV18, with D maybe TRBD1 (6 bases). The CDR3 consists of 15 residues. Germline V gives CDR1 KGHSH, CDR2 LQKENI. V lost 3 bases to trimming and J lost 8 bases, with 16 bases between them. CDR3 protein: CASSPEQGSWEKLFF. The CDR3 region has the DNA TGTGCCAGCTCACCCGAGCAGGGGTCTTGGGAAAAACTGTTTTTT. The variable domain in full, completed from reference TRBV18 and TRBJ1-4, reads NAGVMQNPRHLVRRRGQEARLRCSPMKGHSHVYWYRQLPEEGLKFMVYLQKENIIDESGMPKERFSAEFPKEGPSILRIQQVVRGDSAAYFCASSPEQGSWEKLFFGSGTQLSVL.

The chain uses TRBV7-2 and TRBJ2-7; 8 nucleotides align to TRBD2. CDR3 length: 14 residues. Germline assignment: CDR1 SGHTA and CDR2 FQGNSA. Trimming at V came to 4 bases and at J to 2 bases, leaving 4 bases not matched to a gene. CDR3 sequence: CASSSGGGPYEQYF. DNA of the CDR3: TGTGCCAGCAGCTCCGGGGGGGGCCCCTACGAGCAGTACTTC.

The rearrangement uses TRBV2 and TRBJ1-1; 7 bases match TRBD1. With 5 bases clipped from V and 7 bases from J, the junction kept 10 bases outside the gene matches. Germline values: CDR1 SNHLY, CDR2 FYNNEI. The CDR3 runs 14 residues. In DNA, the CDR3 is TGTGCCAGCAGTAGAAACAGGGGAACGGGTGAAGCTTTCTTT. Translation: CASSRNRGTGEAFF.

The CDR3 reads CASSINRDRGHTQYF. The CDR3 bases are TGTGCCAGCAGCATCAACCGGGACAGGGGGCATACGCAGTATTTT. The gene calls are TRBV6-1 and TRBJ2-3; 12 nucleotides match TRBD1. Looked up from germline, CDR1 is MNHNS and CDR2 is SASEGT. With V trimmed by 6 bases and J by 7 bases, 8 bases remained unmatched. This CDR3 is 15 amino acids long.

Details on this clone: Additional DNA sequences in this sample encode the identical CDR3. The rearrangement joins TRBV9 to TRBJ1-2; 10 bases fit TRBD1. Germline-derived CDR1 and CDR2 are SGDLS and YYNGEE. The CDR3 has 14 residues. Unmatched junction bases numbered 1, after V lost 3 bases and J lost 2 bases. This chain's CDR3 is CASSAGQGNYGYTF. The CDR3 nucleotides read TGTGCCAGCAGCGCGGGACAGGGGAACTATGGCTACACCTTC.

The chain couples TRBV19 to TRBJ1-2; D is ambiguous. The germline gives CDR1 LNHDA, CDR2 SQIVND (reference sequence). The CDR3 sequence is 14 residues long. V was clipped by 2 bases and J by 4 bases, with 11 bases between them. CDR3 region: CASSIRVPSYGYTF. For the CDR3, the DNA is TGTGCCAGTAGTATAAGAGTGCCTAGCTATGGCTACACCTTC.

This chain connects TRBV5-1 to TRBJ1-6; 7 bases match TRBD1. This CDR3 has 14 residues. CDR1 and CDR2 (germline): SGHRS, YFSETQ. Trimming cost V 2 bases and J 7 bases; bases outside gene matches: 3. CDR3 DNA: TGCGCCAGCAGCTTTACAGGGGAAAATTCACCCCTCCACTTT. It is translated as CASSFTGENSPLHF.

The rearrangement links TRBV2 to TRBJ1-1, with 7 positions matching TRBD1. CDR1 is SNHLY and CDR2 is FYNNEI in the germline V gene. The length of the CDR3 is 13 residues. V lost 4 bases to trimming and J lost 1 base; unmatched junction nucleotides: 0. The CDR3 DNA follows: TGTGCCAGCAGTGGACAGGGGAACACTGAAGCTTTCTTT. Residues: CASSGQGNTEAFF.

The chain recombines TRBV6-5 with TRBJ1-5, with TRBD1 matching 7 bases. The junction had 5 bases not matched to a gene; V was cut back by 6 bases and J by 3 bases. CDR1 MNHEY and CDR2 SVGAGI come from the germline V gene. The CDR3 consists of 14 residues. This CDR3 reads CASSLTGFNQPQHF. CDR3 nucleotide sequence: TGTGCCAGCAGCCTGACAGGGTTCAATCAGCCCCAGCATTTT.

The chain has TRBV9 and TRBJ1-2; 10 bases agree with TRBD1. Trimming removed 4 bases from V and 7 bases from J; junction bases left unmatched: 10. This CDR3 contains 15 residues. Germline V gene lookup returns CDR1 SGDLS and CDR2 YYNGEE. The CDR3 loop is CASSLVRTGGGGYTF. The CDR3, as DNA: TGTGCCAGCAGCTTAGTTCGGACAGGGGGAGGTGGCTACACCTTC.

The genes are TRBV6-5 and TRBJ2-1; 10 bases line up with TRBD1. Germline CDR1 and CDR2: MNHEY and SVGAGI. The CDR3 sequence is 14 residues long. J was trimmed by 11 bases and V by 4 bases; bases with no gene match: 8. CDR3 sequence: CASSSRGQGVKQFF. The CDR3 DNA reads TGTGCCAGCAGTTCCAGAGGACAGGGGGTGAAGCAGTTCTTC.

This chain connects TRBV6-1 to TRBJ2-7; D uncertain. Germline assignment: CDR1 MNHNS and CDR2 SASEGT. Between the trimmed V and J ends, which lost 1 base and 4 bases, there was a span of 5 bases. This CDR3 comprises 12 residues. The CDR3 DNA reads as TGTGCCAGCAGTGAAGTACTGTACGAGCAGTACTTC. As protein: CASSEVLYEQYF.

This clone turned up a few times. The chain links TRBV29-1 to TRBJ2-1; weak D call: TRBD1 (6 bases). The ends were cut back, 1 base at V and 7 bases at J, with 14 bases in the middle. Germline V gene lookup returns CDR1 SQVTM and CDR2 ANQGSEA. The CDR3 consists of 14 residues. The CDR3 nucleotides are TGCAGCGTTGAAGGGACAGCCCTTACGAATGAGCAGTTCTTC. Residues: CSVEGTALTNEQFF.

The chain recombines TRBV5-6 with TRBJ2-2; 8 bases match TRBD2. With 1 base clipped from V and 7 bases from J, the junction kept 9 bases outside the gene matches. The CDR3 covers 16 residues. Per germline, CDR1 SGHDT and CDR2 YYEEEE. CDR3 sequence: CASSLTGGAFGGELFF. The DNA for the CDR3 is TGTGCCAGCAGCTTGACCGGGGGGGCCTTTGGCGGGGAGCTGTTTTTT.

The chain has TRBV19 and TRBJ2-7; D possibly corresponds to TRBD1 (6 bases). CDR3 length: 14 residues. CDR1 LNHDA and CDR2 SQIVND come from the germline V gene (reference sequence). Trimming cost V 5 bases and J 4 bases, with 15 bases left between them. In nucleotides, the CDR3 is TGTGCCAGTAGTTTATGGGCAGGGGCATACGAGCAGTACTTC. This codes for CASSLWAGAYEQYF.

The chain joins TRBV7-9 to TRBJ1-2; 11 bases line up with TRBD1. After removal of 4 bases from V and 6 bases from J, the junction contained 4 bases not matched to a gene. The CDR3 runs 14 residues. Germline assignment: CDR1 SEHNR and CDR2 FQNEAQ (reference sequence). The CDR3 region has the DNA TGTGCCAGCAGCTCCACGGACAGGGGGCATGGCTACACCTTC. This sequence encodes CASSSTDRGHGYTF.

The chain employs TRBV5-6 and TRBJ2-3, with 12 bases lining up with TRBD2. Per germline, CDR1 SGHDT and CDR2 YYEEEE. J gave up 3 bases and V 5 bases, and 7 bases lay outside the gene matches. CDR3 size: 16 residues. CDR3 sequence: CASSSRLAGVTDTQYF. CDR3 coding DNA: TGTGCCAGCAGTTCTAGACTAGCGGGGGTGACAGATACGCAGTATTTT.

This chain joins TRBV11-2 and TRBJ2-5, with no clear D. This CDR3 has 15 amino acids. V was trimmed by 5 bases and J by 2 bases, leaving 15 bases between them. From germline, CDR1 is SGHAT and CDR2 FQNNGV. In DNA, the CDR3 is TGTGCCAGCAGCCATAGCATCGGATTTCAAGAGACCCAGTACTTC. Translating it yields CASSHSIGFQETQYF.

This chain uses TRBV18 with TRBJ1-1, with TRBD1 matching over 8 bases. The germline V gene has CDR1 KGHSH and CDR2 LQKENI. V dropped 6 bases and J dropped 1; count of bases not matched to a gene: 7. The CDR3 spans 15 residues. Here the CDR3 reads CASSGQGGANTEAFF. CDR3 bases: TGTGCCAGCTCCGGACAGGGAGGGGCGAACACTGAAGCTTTCTTT.